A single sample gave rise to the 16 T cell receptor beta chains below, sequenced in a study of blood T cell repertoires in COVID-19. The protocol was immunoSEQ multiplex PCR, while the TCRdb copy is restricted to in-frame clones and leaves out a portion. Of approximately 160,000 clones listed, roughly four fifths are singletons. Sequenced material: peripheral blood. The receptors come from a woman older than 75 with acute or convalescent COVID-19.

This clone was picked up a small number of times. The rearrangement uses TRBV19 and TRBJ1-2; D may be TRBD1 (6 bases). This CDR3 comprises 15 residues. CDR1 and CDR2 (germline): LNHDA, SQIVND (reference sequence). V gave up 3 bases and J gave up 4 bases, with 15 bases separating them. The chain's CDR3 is CASSIPTGIIYGYTF. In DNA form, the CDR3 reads TGTGCCAGTAGTATCCCGACAGGAATCATCTATGGCTACACCTTC.

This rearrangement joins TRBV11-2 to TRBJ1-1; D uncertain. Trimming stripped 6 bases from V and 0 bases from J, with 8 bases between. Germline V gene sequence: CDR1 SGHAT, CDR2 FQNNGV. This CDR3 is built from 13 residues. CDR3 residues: CASSRGVNTEAFF. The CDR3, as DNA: TGTGCCAGCAGTCGCGGGGTGAACACTGAAGCTTTCTTT.

In nucleotides, the CDR3 is TGCGCCAGCAGCCGTGACAGGTCCGCCGAGCAGTACTTC. Its protein product is CASSRDRSAEQYF. The chain employs TRBV10-1 and TRBJ2-7, with D maybe TRBD1 (6 bases). The CDR3 has 13 residues. V lost 6 bases and J lost 6, with 15 bases in between. The germline V gene has CDR1 WNHNN and CDR2 SYGVQD (reference sequence).

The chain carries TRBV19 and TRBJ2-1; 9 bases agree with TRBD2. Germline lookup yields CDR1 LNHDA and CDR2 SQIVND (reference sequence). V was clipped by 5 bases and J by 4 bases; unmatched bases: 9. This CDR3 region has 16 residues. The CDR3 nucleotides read TGTGCCAGTAGTCCCCCAGCGGGAGGAACTTACAATGAGCAGTTCTTC. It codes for CASSPPAGGTYNEQFF.

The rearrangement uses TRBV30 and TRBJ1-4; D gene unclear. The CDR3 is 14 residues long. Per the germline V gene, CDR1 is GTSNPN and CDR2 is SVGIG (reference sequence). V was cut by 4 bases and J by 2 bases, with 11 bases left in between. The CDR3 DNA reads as TGTGCCTGGACCCCCATCGGGACTAATGAAAAACTGTTTTTT. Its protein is CAWTPIGTNEKLFF.

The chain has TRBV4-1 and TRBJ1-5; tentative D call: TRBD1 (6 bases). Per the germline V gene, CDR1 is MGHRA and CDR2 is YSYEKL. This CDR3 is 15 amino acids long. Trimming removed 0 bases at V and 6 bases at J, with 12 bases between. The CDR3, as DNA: TGCGCCAGCAGCCAAGATCGTGGCAGGGGTCAGCCCCAGCATTTT. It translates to CASSQDRGRGQPQHF.

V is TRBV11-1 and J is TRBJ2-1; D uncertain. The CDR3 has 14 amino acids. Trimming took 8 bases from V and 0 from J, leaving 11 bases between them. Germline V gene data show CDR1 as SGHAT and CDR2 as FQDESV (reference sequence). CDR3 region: CASEVGGSYNEQFF. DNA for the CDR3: TGTGCCAGCGAAGTAGGCGGCTCCTACAATGAGCAGTTCTTC.

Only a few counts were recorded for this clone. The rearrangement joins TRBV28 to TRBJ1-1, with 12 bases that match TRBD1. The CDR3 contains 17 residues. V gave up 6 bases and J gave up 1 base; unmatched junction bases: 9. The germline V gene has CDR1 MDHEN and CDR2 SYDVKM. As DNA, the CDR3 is TGTGCCAGCAGGCTCCCGGGACAGGGGGCGGGGAACACTGAAGCTTTCTTT. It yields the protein CASRLPGQGAGNTEAFF.

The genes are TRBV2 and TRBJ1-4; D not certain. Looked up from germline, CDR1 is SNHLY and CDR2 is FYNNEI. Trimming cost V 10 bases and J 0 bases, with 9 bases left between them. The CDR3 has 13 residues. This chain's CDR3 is CAITSPTNEKLFF. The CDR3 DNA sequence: TGTGCCATCACATCCCCAACTAATGAAAAACTGTTTTTT.

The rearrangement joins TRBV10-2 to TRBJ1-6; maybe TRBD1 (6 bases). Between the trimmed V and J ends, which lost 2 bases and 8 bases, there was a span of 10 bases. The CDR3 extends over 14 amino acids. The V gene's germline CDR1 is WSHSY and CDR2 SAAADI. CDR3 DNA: TGCGCCAGCAGTGAGACAGGGCGAGATTCACCCCTCCACTTT. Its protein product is CASSETGRDSPLHF.

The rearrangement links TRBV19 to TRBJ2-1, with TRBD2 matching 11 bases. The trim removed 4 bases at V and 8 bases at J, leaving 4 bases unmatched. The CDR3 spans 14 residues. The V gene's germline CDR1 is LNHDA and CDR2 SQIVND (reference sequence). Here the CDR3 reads CASSTSGRPHEQFF. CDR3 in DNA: TGTGCCAGTAGTACTAGCGGGAGGCCCCATGAGCAGTTCTTC.

The DNA of the CDR3 is TGCGCCAGCAGCCGGCAGGGACAGGGAATCGAGCAGTACTTC. Translating it yields CASSRQGQGIEQYF. The rearrangement uses TRBV5-1 and TRBJ2-7, with 9 positions matching TRBD1. The V gene's germline CDR1 is SGHRS and CDR2 YFSETQ. This CDR3 region has 14 residues. With V trimmed by 4 bases and J by 6 bases, 8 bases remained unmatched.

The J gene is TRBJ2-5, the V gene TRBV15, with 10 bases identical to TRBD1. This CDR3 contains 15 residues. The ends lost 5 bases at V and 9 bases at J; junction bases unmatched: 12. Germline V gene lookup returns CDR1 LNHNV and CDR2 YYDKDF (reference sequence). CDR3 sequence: CATSGRQGAMGSQYF. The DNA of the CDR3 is TGTGCCACCAGCGGGAGACAGGGGGCTATGGGGTCCCAGTACTTC. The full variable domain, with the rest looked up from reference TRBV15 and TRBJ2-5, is DAMVIQNPRYQVTQFGKPVTLSCSQTLNHNVMYWYQQKSSQAPKLLFHYYDKDFNNEADTPDNFQSRRPNTSFCFLDIRSPGLGDTAMYLCATSGRQGAMGSQYFGPGTRLLVL.

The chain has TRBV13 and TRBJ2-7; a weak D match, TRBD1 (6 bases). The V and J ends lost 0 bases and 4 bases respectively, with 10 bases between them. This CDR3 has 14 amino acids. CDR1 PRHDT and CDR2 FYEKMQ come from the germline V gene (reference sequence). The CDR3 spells CASSLGTRGYEQYF. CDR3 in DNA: TGTGCCAGCAGCTTAGGTACCAGGGGTTACGAGCAGTACTTC.

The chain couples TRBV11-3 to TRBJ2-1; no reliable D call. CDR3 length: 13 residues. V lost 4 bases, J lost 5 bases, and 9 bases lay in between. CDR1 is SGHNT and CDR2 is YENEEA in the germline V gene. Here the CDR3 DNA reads TGTGCCAGCAGCTCTCTCCCCGACAATGAGCAGTTCTTC. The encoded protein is CASSSLPDNEQFF.

The CDR3 here is CSLKTGGNYGYTF. As DNA, the CDR3 is TGCAGCCTGAAAACGGGGGGGAACTATGGCTACACCTTC. The chain is built from TRBV29-1 and TRBJ1-2; a possible D gene is TRBD1 (5 bases). The CDR3 covers 13 residues. CDR1 is SQVTM, CDR2 ANQGSEA, per germline. Between the trimmed V and J ends, which lost 8 bases and 2 bases, there was a span of 15 bases.